The 20 T cell receptor beta chains below were found in one sample sequenced in a study of PD-1 blockade in classical Hodgkin lymphoma. All the patients suffered relapse after autologous stem cell transplantation, and brentuximab vedotin exposure differed. Libraries were prepared by immunoSEQ multiplex PCR; TCRdb keeps only in-frame clonotypes and omits some of them. The data show 100,000 to 120,000 clones, 89% seen once. Sequenced material: peripheral blood mononuclear cells (PBMCs), taken before the second cycle of nivolumab. These receptors all stem from a human donor with classical Hodgkin lymphoma.

The chain joins TRBV7-9 to TRBJ1-1; no reliable D call. Germline V gene lookup returns CDR1 SEHNR and CDR2 FQNEAQ (reference sequence). V was cut by 3 bases and J by 0 bases, with 14 bases left in between. This CDR3 is built from 16 residues. CDR3 DNA sequence: TGTGCCAGCAGCTTTTTTACGGGGAGTCTGAACACTGAAGCTTTCTTT. Amino acids: CASSFFTGSLNTEAFF.

The chain employs TRBV11-2 and TRBJ2-3, with a weak D call TRBD2 (5 bases). The V gene lost 3 bases and the J gene lost 0 bases, with 10 bases spanning the gap. CDR1 and CDR2 from the germline V gene are SGHAT and FQNNGV. This CDR3 is built from 15 residues. CDR3 DNA: TGTGCCAGCAGCTTTGGAGGTGCGAGCACAGATACGCAGTATTTT. Protein product: CASSFGGASTDTQYF.

V usage is TRBV7-9 and J usage is TRBJ2-2, with D perhaps TRBD2 (5 bases). The CDR3 length is 13 residues. The germline V gene encodes CDR1 SEHNR and CDR2 FQNEAQ (reference sequence). With 6 bases removed from V and 1 base from J, the gap between germline ends came to 6 bases. This CDR3 is CASRDLNTGELFF. CDR3 DNA sequence: TGTGCCAGCAGGGACTTGAACACCGGGGAGCTGTTTTTT.

The chain employs TRBV28 and TRBJ1-1; perhaps TRBD1 as D (5 bases). CDR1 is MDHEN and CDR2 is SYDVKM in the germline V gene. Trimming shortened V by 6 bases and J by 0 bases, and 11 bases separated the two germline ends. The CDR3 is made up of 14 amino acids. CDR3 loop: CASSSQDMNTEAFF. The CDR3 bases are TGTGCCAGCAGCTCACAGGACATGAACACTGAAGCTTTCTTT.

The rearrangement joins TRBV28 to TRBJ2-2; no firm D call. This CDR3 has 15 amino acids. Germline V gives CDR1 MDHEN, CDR2 SYDVKM. Trimming removed 4 bases from V and 3 bases from J, with 12 bases in between. CDR3 residues: CASSWGRLYTGELFF. The CDR3 DNA is TGTGCCAGCAGTTGGGGAAGGCTCTACACCGGGGAGCTGTTTTTT. The full variable domain, rest sourced from reference TRBV28 and TRBJ2-2, is DVKVTQSSRYLVKRTGEKVFLECVQDMDHENMFWYRQDPGLGLRLIYFSYDVKMKEKGDIPEGYSVSREKKERFSLILESASTNQTSMYLCASSWGRLYTGELFFGEGSRLTVL.

The CDR3 DNA sequence: TGCGCCAGCAGCGGAGGCGCCGAAGCTTTCTTT. Amino acid sequence: CASSGGAEAFF. The V and J genes are TRBV4-1 and TRBJ1-1, with D hard to call. Trimming pared 5 bases from V and 8 bases from J, leaving 9 bases between. The CDR3 has 11 amino acids. Germline V gene lookup returns CDR1 MGHRA and CDR2 YSYEKL.

The genes are TRBV30 and TRBJ2-7, with 8 bases identical to TRBD1. CDR1 and CDR2 from the germline V gene are GTSNPN and SVGIG (reference sequence). V lost 4 bases to trimming and J lost 3 bases; unmatched junction nucleotides: 5. The CDR3 is made up of 13 amino acids. The CDR3 DNA follows: TGTGCCTGGACACGACAGGGGATCTACGAGCAGTACTTC. It is translated as CAWTRQGIYEQYF.

The chain links TRBV12-5 to TRBJ2-3, with 9 bases that match TRBD1. The CDR3 has 15 residues. CDR1 and CDR2 from the germline V gene are LGHNT and FRNRAP. Trimming took 5 bases from V and 4 from J; bases not matched to a gene: 7. The CDR3 coding sequence is TGTGCTAGTGGTCCCGGGACAGGGCGTGCAGATACGCAGTATTTT. This sequence encodes CASGPGTGRADTQYF.

The CDR3 is CASTFNLGTVTTYEQYF. In DNA, the CDR3 is TGCGCCAGCACTTTCAACTTAGGGACGGTAACAACCTACGAGCAGTACTTC. The chain has TRBV4-1 and TRBJ2-7; either TRBD1 or TRBD2 may supply D (5 bases each). CDR1 and CDR2 from the germline V gene are MGHRA and YSYEKL. Trimming removed 7 bases from V and 2 bases from J, with 24 bases in between. The CDR3 extends over 17 amino acids.

The V and J genes are TRBV10-1 and TRBJ2-3, with a tentative D call TRBD1 (5 bases). V dropped 0 bases and J dropped 5 bases, with 6 bases sitting between them. There are 13 residues in the CDR3. Germline CDR1 reads WNHNN; CDR2 reads SYGVQD (reference sequence). The CDR3 region has the DNA TGCGCCAGCAGTGAGTCAGGGGTAGATACGCAGTATTTT. Encoded protein: CASSESGVDTQYF.

This sequence joins TRBV10-1 and TRBJ2-3; tentatively, D is TRBD1 or TRBD2 (5 bases each). V was trimmed by 8 bases and J by 6 bases, leaving 21 bases between them. The CDR3 contains 15 residues. Per the germline V gene, CDR1 is WNHNN and CDR2 is SYGVQD (reference sequence). CDR3 residues: CASGARGRAGDTQYF. The CDR3 bases are TGCGCCAGCGGAGCGAGGGGCCGCGCCGGGGATACGCAGTATTTT.

The V and J genes are TRBV5-1 and TRBJ2-2; 8 nucleotides match TRBD2. The CDR3 is 15 amino acids. V shed 2 bases, J shed 9 bases, and the junction held 9 bases outside the gene matches. Germline V CDR1 and CDR2: SGHRS, YFSETQ. The CDR3 nucleotides are TGCGCCAGCAGCTTTGCCGGGAGGGGCGCCCGGGAGCTGTTTTTT. This gives the protein CASSFAGRGARELFF.

The chain has TRBV6-5 and TRBJ2-7, with 7 bases fitting TRBD2. With V trimmed by 0 bases and J by 3 bases, 2 bases remained unmatched. Germline V gives CDR1 MNHEY, CDR2 SVGAGI. The CDR3 length is 14 residues. In DNA form, the CDR3 reads TGTGCCAGCAGTTACTCGACTAGCAGCTACGAGCAGTACTTC. Encoded protein: CASSYSTSSYEQYF.

The chain is built from TRBV6-1 and TRBJ1-3; tentative D call: TRBD1 (6 bases). Between the trimmed V and J ends, which lost 11 bases and 4 bases, there was a span of 12 bases. Per the germline V gene, CDR1 is MNHNS and CDR2 is SASEGT. The CDR3 runs to 12 residues. CDR3 coding DNA: TGTGCCGGAGGGGGTGACGGAAACACCATATATTTT. It specifies CAGGGDGNTIYF.

This CDR3 reads CASSWGVLNTEAFF. As DNA, the CDR3 is TGTGCCAGCAGTTGGGGGGTACTGAACACTGAAGCTTTCTTT. The chain employs TRBV28 and TRBJ1-1; maybe TRBD1 (5 bases). The CDR3 loop spans 14 amino acids. Germline assignment: CDR1 MDHEN and CDR2 SYDVKM. Trimming shortened V by 4 bases and J by 0 bases, and 9 bases separated the two germline ends.

The J gene is TRBJ1-1, the V gene TRBV7-6; D is ambiguous. The CDR3 covers 16 residues. Germline V gives CDR1 SGHVS, CDR2 FNYEAQ. Trimming took 1 base from V and 4 from J, leaving 16 bases between them. CDR3 in amino acids: CASSLGTGMTSTEAFF. DNA for the CDR3: TGTGCCAGCAGCTTAGGTACCGGGATGACAAGCACTGAAGCTTTCTTT.

The V call is TRBV7-2, the J call TRBJ2-5; perhaps TRBD2 as D (5 bases). This CDR3 is 17 amino acids long. The germline gives CDR1 SGHTA, CDR2 FQGNSA. Between the trimmed V and J ends, which lost 3 bases and 0 bases, there was a span of 17 bases. The CDR3 sequence: CASSFGAGLLYQETQYF. DNA of the CDR3: TGTGCCAGCAGCTTTGGCGCGGGCCTACTTTACCAAGAGACCCAGTACTTC.

V usage is TRBV10-3 and J usage is TRBJ2-1, with a weak D call TRBD1 (5 bases). The CDR3 contains 15 residues. From germline, CDR1 is ENHRY and CDR2 SYGVKD. Deletions cut 0 bases from V and 7 bases from J, with 13 bases between. The CDR3 DNA reads TGTGCCATCAGTGAGTCTGGGCAGGGTTCGAATGAGCAGTTCTTC. Its translation is CAISESGQGSNEQFF.

V gene TRBV5-8 combines with J gene TRBJ1-1; perhaps TRBD1 as D (5 bases). There are 15 residues in the CDR3. Germline CDR1 reads SGHTS; CDR2 reads YDEGEE. The germline V and J ends were trimmed by 5 bases and 4 bases, with 18 bases remaining between them. CDR3 DNA: TGTGCCAGCAGTCGTATATCAGGGCCCCTCACTGAAGCTTTCTTT. Translating gives CASSRISGPLTEAFF.

The J gene is TRBJ1-3, the V gene TRBV7-2, with D maybe TRBD1 (6 bases). The CDR3 extends over 19 amino acids. Germline V gene data show CDR1 as SGHTA and CDR2 as FQGNSA. V was cut by 1 base and J by 0 bases, with 19 bases left in between. CDR3 in DNA: TGTGCCAGCAGCTTAGTGGTTGTGAGACAGGAAAACTCTGGAAACACCATATATTTT. This sequence encodes CASSLVVVRQENSGNTIYF.